The rows below give T cell receptor beta chains drawn from one sample of a study of tumor T cells in aggressive B-cell lymphoma. The protocol was immunoSEQ multiplex PCR, while the TCRdb copy is restricted to in-frame clones and leaves out a portion. This table holds under 4,500 clones, 86% found once. Sample: tumor tissue. These receptors all come from an adult with diffuse large B cell lymphoma. CDR3s include the opening cysteine and the closing phenylalanine or tryptophan. D genes are given only for firm matches. Rows give clone size only sometimes, using once, few, many, or a class for an expanded clone.

>15|TRBV9|NA|TRBJ2-2|NA
CASSVAGTNTGELFF
TGTGCCAGCAGCGTAGCTGGGACTAACACCGGGGAGCTGTTTTTT
>14|TRBV28|TRBD1|TRBJ1-2|NA
CASSSPGQNYGYTF
TGTGCCAGCAGTTCTCCGGGACAGAACTATGGCTACACCTTC
>14|TRBV6-5|TRBD1|TRBJ2-1|once
CASSPGTGNNEQFF
TGTGCCAGCAGCCCGGGGACAGGGAACAATGAGCAGTTCTTC
>14|TRBV11-3|NA|TRBJ2-5|NA
CASSPVGREETQYF
TGTGCCAGCAGCCCGGTTGGACGGGAGGAGACCCAGTACTTC
>13|TRBV6-1|NA|TRBJ1-2|NA
CASRSGAFYGYTF
TGTGCCAGCAGGTCAGGGGCCTTCTATGGCTACACCTTC
>15|TRBV5-1|TRBD1|TRBJ2-7|NA
CASSLNRDRFNEQYF
TGCGCCAGCAGCTTAAACCGGGACAGATTCAACGAGCAGTACTTC
>19|TRBV7-2|NA|TRBJ2-1|NA
CASSLFTLSSGATYNEQFF
TGTGCCAGCAGCTTATTCACCCTCTCGAGCGGTGCTACCTACAATGAGCAGTTCTTC
>15|TRBV7-2|TRBD2|TRBJ2-1|NA
CASSFGGAGYNEQFF
TGTGCCAGCAGCTTCGGGGGGGCCGGGTACAATGAGCAGTTCTTC
>18|TRBV9|TRBD2|TRBJ2-7|NA
CASSVGPPGLVLHYEQYF
TGTGCCAGCAGCGTAGGTCCTCCGGGACTAGTTCTCCACTACGAGCAGTACTTC
>11|TRBV29-1|NA|TRBJ1-1|NA
CSAGHNTEAFF
TGCAGCGCCGGACACAACACTGAAGCTTTCTTT
>15|TRBV27|TRBD2|TRBJ2-7|NA
CASSFGRGFSYEQYF
TGTGCCAGCAGTTTCGGGCGGGGGTTCTCCTACGAGCAGTACTTC
>14|TRBV6-6|TRBD1|TRBJ2-5|NA
CASSYTGGGETQYF
TGTGCCAGCAGCTACACAGGGGGCGGTGAGACCCAGTACTTC
>13|TRBV2|NA|TRBJ1-3|NA
CASSQGTRNTIYF
TGTGCCAGCAGCCAGGGGACTAGAAACACCATATATTTT
>12|TRBV9|NA|TRBJ2-7|NA
CASSVKSGEQYF
TGTGCCAGCAGCGTTAAGTCGGGGGAGCAGTACTTC
>15|TRBV7-9|NA|TRBJ2-7|NA
CASSLDLGIGYEQYF
TGTGCCAGCAGCCTCGACCTCGGGATAGGCTACGAGCAGTACTTC
>16|TRBV9|NA|TRBJ1-3|NA
CASSPETGYSGNTIYF
TGTGCCAGCAGCCCAGAGACAGGCTACTCTGGAAACACCATATATTTT
>16|TRBV4-3|NA|TRBJ1-1|NA
CASSQDGAGLDTEAFF
TGCGCCAGCAGCCAAGATGGGGCAGGGTTGGACACTGAAGCTTTCTTT
>13|TRBV11-3|NA|TRBJ2-7|NA
CASSLGAVGEQYF
TGTGCCAGCAGCTTAGGGGCCGTTGGGGAGCAGTACTTC
>11|TRBV5-5|NA|TRBJ2-7|NA
CASSFSYEQYF
TGTGCCAGCAGCTTCTCCTACGAGCAGTACTTC
>12|TRBV9|NA|TRBJ1-1|NA
CASSPQSAEAFF
TGTGCCAGCAGCCCACAGTCGGCTGAAGCTTTCTTT
>14|TRBV27|TRBD2|TRBJ2-7|NA
CASTPTSGGYEQYF
TGTGCCAGCACCCCGACTAGCGGCGGTTACGAGCAGTACTTC
>15|TRBV13|TRBD1|TRBJ2-5|NA
CASSYLGQGQETQYF
TGTGCCAGCAGCTATCTTGGACAGGGGCAAGAGACCCAGTACTTC
>13|TRBV18|NA|TRBJ2-1|NA
CASSPLQANEQFF
TGTGCCAGCTCACCACTCCAGGCCAATGAGCAGTTCTTC
>15|TRBV5-1|NA|TRBJ1-5|NA
CASSLTNEVNQPQHF
TGCGCCAGCAGCTTGACCAATGAGGTAAATCAGCCCCAGCATTTT
>17|TRBV7-9|TRBD1|TRBJ2-3|NA
CASSLWGTGGQADTQYF
TGTGCCAGCAGCTTATGGGGGACAGGGGGCCAGGCAGATACGCAGTATTTT
>15|TRBV7-2|NA|TRBJ1-5|NA
CASSLVPGLNQPQHF
TGTGCCAGCAGCTTAGTTCCAGGTCTCAATCAGCCCCAGCATTTT
>12|TRBV23-1|NA|TRBJ1-1|NA
CAASGVSTEAFF
TGCGCCGCCTCGGGGGTTTCCACTGAAGCTTTCTTT
>14|TRBV2|TRBD1|TRBJ1-1|NA
CASHLRGPRTEAFF
TGTGCCAGCCATTTGAGGGGGCCCCGCACTGAAGCTTTCTTT
>15|TRBV18|TRBD1|TRBJ2-5|NA
CASSPGTGGWETQYF
TGTGCCAGCTCACCAGGGACAGGGGGCTGGGAGACCCAGTACTTC
>14|TRBV27|TRBD2|TRBJ2-7|NA
CASTGLAGGHEQYF
TGTGCCAGCACAGGGCTAGCGGGGGGCCACGAGCAGTACTTC
>17|TRBV5-4|NA|TRBJ1-1|NA
CASSLDFPQDTNTEAFF
TGTGCCAGCAGCTTGGATTTCCCCCAGGATACGAACACTGAAGCTTTCTTT
>18|TRBV7-9|NA|TRBJ1-2|NA
CASSSTTNLGRGSYGYTF
TGTGCCAGCAGCTCTACGACTAATCTCGGGAGGGGAAGCTATGGCTACACCTTC
>15|TRBV6-5|TRBD1|TRBJ2-1|NA
CASKGQGAMYNEQFF
TGTGCCAGCAAAGGACAGGGGGCGATGTACAATGAGCAGTTCTTC
>15|TRBV13|TRBD1|TRBJ1-3|few
CASTDQTGAGNTIYF
TGTGCCAGCACCGACCAGACAGGGGCTGGAAACACCATATATTTT
>15|TRBV4-3|TRBD2|TRBJ2-3|NA
CASSQRGGGPDTQYF
TGCGCCAGCAGCCAGCGCGGCGGGGGACCGGATACGCAGTATTTT
>13|TRBV19|NA|TRBJ1-1|NA
CASSIWRGTEAFF
TGTGCCAGTAGTATATGGCGGGGGACTGAAGCTTTCTTT
>15|TRBV28|NA|TRBJ2-7|NA
CASSLDRTLRSEQYF
TGTGCCAGCAGTTTAGACAGGACCCTACGATCCGAGCAGTACTTC
>14|TRBV7-9|NA|TRBJ2-7|once
CASSSATVFYEQYF
TGTGCCAGCAGCTCTGCAACAGTTTTCTACGAGCAGTACTTC
>13|TRBV11-2|NA|TRBJ1-6|few
CASSLGGHSPLHF
TGTGCCAGCAGCCTGGGAGGCCATTCACCCCTCCACTTT
>15|TRBV4-3|TRBD2|TRBJ2-2|NA
CASTSTSGYTGELFF
TGCGCCAGCACATCTACTAGCGGTTACACCGGGGAGCTGTTTTTT
>15|TRBV18|TRBD1|TRBJ2-7|NA
CASSPTGTGRNEQYF
TGTGCCAGCTCACCCACCGGGACAGGGCGAAACGAGCAGTACTTC
>15|TRBV10-3|TRBD2|TRBJ2-1|NA
CAISDLLATYNEQFF
TGTGCCATCAGTGACTTACTAGCGACGTACAATGAGCAGTTCTTC
>12|TRBV28|TRBD1|TRBJ1-1|NA
CATVTGGTEAFF
TGTGCCACCGTTACAGGGGGCACTGAAGCTTTCTTT
>12|TRBV28|NA|TRBJ1-2|once
CASRQGQYGYTF
TGTGCCAGCAGGCAGGGTCAGTATGGCTACACCTTC
>13|TRBV18|NA|TRBJ1-5|NA
CASSLEANQPQHF
TGTGCCAGCTCACTTGAAGCCAATCAGCCCCAGCATTTT
>19|TRBV11-2|NA|TRBJ1-2|NA
CASTPGVSFSHFGNYGYTF
TGTGCCAGCACCCCTGGTGTGAGCTTTTCCCACTTTGGTAACTATGGCTACACCTTC
>15|TRBV15|NA|TRBJ1-1|NA
CATSRDLREVTEAFF
TGTGCCACCAGCAGAGATCTCAGGGAGGTCACTGAAGCTTTCTTT
>15|TRBV6-5|NA|TRBJ1-1|NA
CASSYDFEDGTEAFF
TGTGCCAGCAGTTACGATTTTGAGGATGGCACTGAAGCTTTCTTT
>15|TRBV4-3|NA|TRBJ1-2|once
CASSPGTLGGYGYTF
TGCGCCAGCAGCCCCGGGACACTCGGAGGCTATGGCTACACCTTC
>16|TRBV9|TRBD1|TRBJ1-2|few
CASSEAGTGVGYGYTF
TGTGCCAGCAGCGAAGCCGGGACAGGGGTGGGATATGGCTACACCTTC
>14|TRBV10-3|NA|TRBJ1-4|NA
CAIRPGTTNEKLFF
TGTGCCATCCGTCCGGGAACAACTAATGAAAAACTGTTTTTT
>15|TRBV2|TRBD2|TRBJ2-5|NA
CASSRSGGYQETQYF
TGTGCCAGCAGTCGGAGCGGGGGGTACCAAGAGACCCAGTACTTC
>17|TRBV7-8|TRBD1|TRBJ2-1|NA
CASSLAGQGAQMNEQFF
TGTGCCAGCAGCTTGGCGGGACAGGGGGCGCAAATGAATGAGCAGTTCTTC
>13|TRBV7-8|NA|TRBJ1-1|NA
CASSIYMNTEAFF
TGTGCCAGCAGCATATACATGAACACTGAAGCTTTCTTT